This entry is about one TCR beta chain. This clone showed up just once. This clone's antigen is unknown. Per-nucleotide qualities are absent, and no much larger clonotype sits a single base away. Between the V and J ends, shortened by 6 bases and 2 bases respectively, the junction contains 11 bases. From the cysteine through the phenylalanine, the CDR3 covers 13 amino acids. The kept DNA is CDR3 alone, 39 bases in frame from the first base. CDR1 MNHEY and CDR2 SMNVEV are derived from the germline V gene (reference sequence). Another Seattle source contributed samples from volunteer blood donors who had recovered from COVID-19. Whole blood was collected in K2EDTA tubes by collaborating institutions according to the institutions' own protocols. Collaborator samples were shipped for TCRbeta analysis as frozen whole blood, isolated PBMCs, or DNA extracted from either sample type. This entry belongs to a study of blood T cell repertoires in COVID-19 (dated by TCRdb to about 2020). A note on the overall study: Samples from collaborators originated in the United States, Italy and Spain and spanned both the acute and convalescent phases of COVID-19. The prospective study material was composed of cDNA or gDNA derived from T cells, B-cell-depleted T cells, or PBMCs. The dataset comprised deeply sampled blood TCRbeta repertoires from subjects exposed to, actively infected with, or recovered from COVID-19. The repertoires were released in a freely available public database intended as a resource for research on the immune response to SARS-CoV-2. Samples came from the ongoing ImmuneRACE study (first 160 participants) plus 1,254 subjects from 6 global collaborators. The sample metadata nearly always contained a de-identified subject ID, COVID-19 status, age in years and sex. HLA class I and class II types, where available, came from metadata supplied by the sample provider rather than from assay-based typing.

The immunoSEQ Assay, a bias-controlled multiplex PCR, was used to amplify TCRbeta CDR3 regions from genomic DNA. The original methods were these. The number of nucleated cells in each sample was estimated from the amplification of reference gene primers within the assay. To quantify the absolute abundance of each unique TCRbeta CDR3 rearrangement, sequence reads were collapsed and filtered. Productive Simpson clonality was computed per sample as the square root of Simpson's diversity index over productive rearrangements. What TCRdb holds here is the immuneACCESS table cut down to in-frame rearrangements. Part of the clones is not present; checked against another copy, under half of the missing clones reflect an unresolved V gene, and the others are unexplained. D and trimming were read from the DNA, whereas the V and J calls and clone size are those reported in that table. The sample records about 140,000 clones, about 80% of which are singletons. Of the sample, 3.5% is held by the ten largest clones.

General study outcomes and caveats: How much clinical and demographic metadata was included differed by source and by participant, and the metadata was provided uncurated.

The specimen was peripheral blood. Here the chain combines TRBV27 and TRBJ2-7, with TRBD2 as a weak D call on 6 bases. This sequence originates from a man aged 70 or older who had recovered from COVID-19. The nucleotides are TGTGCCAGCAGCAGTCGGGGGACCTACGAGCAGTACTTC. Translated, it gives CASSSRGTYEQYF.